This note documents a single T cell receptor beta chain sequence. The antigen remains undetermined. The sample is drawn from a study of cytomegalovirus exposure and HLA in healthy donors. The ends were cut back, 3 bases at V and 0 bases at J, with 6 bases in the middle. The length of the CDR3 is 13 residues. CDR1 and CDR2 (germline): WSHSY, SAAADI. The data were produced by immunoSEQ multiplex PCR, yet TCRdb's version contains in-frame clones alone and is incomplete. The data show 350,000 or so clones, with 75% to 90% seen just once and around 0.84% held by the top ten. Findings and limits, study-wide: Most sequenced TCRs were rare (though some public TCRs occurred in many donors). CMV antigen specificity of a few CMV-associated chains was confirmed in vitro.

The specimen sequenced was PBMCs. The sequence was collected from a woman under 30 in good health and CMV-seronegative. V and J are TRBV10-2 and TRBJ2-7; possibly TRBD2 for D (5 bases). CDR3 coding DNA: TGCGCCAGCAGTGACGGGGACTCCTACGAGCAGTACTTC. Protein sequence: CASSDGDSYEQYF.